This T cell receptor beta chain stems from a study of T cell changes during pregnancy in multiple sclerosis. This CDR3 comprises 19 residues. The trim removed 5 bases at V and 6 bases at J, leaving 22 bases unmatched. Germline CDR1 SGHVS, CDR2 FQNEAQ. TCRdb keeps only in-frame clones here, not all; method: immunoSEQ multiplex PCR. The sample records about 40,000 clones, 80% to 90% being singletons. The TCR was taken from a female donor in good health, enrolled as a control in a pregnancy study. V gene TRBV7-8 combines with J gene TRBJ1-2, with TRBD1 matching 9 bases. The sequenced sample was peripheral blood, obtained in the first trimester of pregnancy. This CDR3 is CASSPGAPGQGIGRDGYTF. The CDR3 DNA sequence: TGTGCCAGCAGCCCTGGGGCCCCGGGACAGGGTATCGGTCGGGATGGCTACACCTTC.